These 5 T cell receptor beta chains share one sample of origin, sequenced in a study of early T cells in non-severe SARS-CoV-2 infection. TCRdb reanalysed the 5' RACE reads using MiXCR and keeps one entry per CDR3 protein. The sample lists 80,000 or so distinct CDR3 sequences, about 6.5% seen once, with under 10% in the top ten. The specimen sequenced was whole blood. These receptors all come from an adult who was a healthcare worker with PCR-confirmed SARS-CoV-2 infection or an uninfected control (not recorded which).

This clonotype was seen repeatedly, ten times or more. The chain has TRBV13 and TRBJ2-7, with TRBD2 matching 13 bases. The CDR3 has 14 residues. V trimming: 7 bases; J trimming: 5 bases; junction bases outside the gene matches: 5. Germline V CDR1 and CDR2: PRHDT, FYEKMQ (reference sequence). The CDR3 coding sequence is TGTGCCAGCAAACTAGCGGGAGGGCCCCACGAGCAGTACTTC. Amino acid sequence: CASKLAGGPHEQYF.

This clonotype has at least ten counts. V gene TRBV29-1 combines with J gene TRBJ2-1; 10 positions match TRBD2. This CDR3 contains 13 residues. The germline V gene has CDR1 SQVTM and CDR2 ANQGSEA. V trimming: 6 bases; J trimming: 10 bases; junction bases outside the gene matches: 9. The CDR3 region is CSVKAGGPREQFF. CDR3 sequence (DNA): TGCAGCGTGAAAGCGGGGGGGCCGAGAGAGCAGTTCTTC.

CDR3 coding DNA: TGTGCCAGCAGTCAGGGGCATTCACCGCCTGAAGCTTTCTTT. It encodes CASSQGHSPPEAFF. The J gene is TRBJ1-1, the V gene TRBV12-3 or TRBV12-4; weak D call: TRBD1 (6 bases). With 5 bases removed from V and 6 bases from J, the gap between germline ends came to 16 bases. CDR3 length: 14 amino acids.

Many counts were recorded for this clonotype. The genes are TRBV25-1 and TRBJ1-6; no definite D call. Germline V lookup: CDR1 MGHDK, CDR2 SYGVNS. V was clipped by 3 bases and J by 3 bases, with 6 bases between them. This CDR3 region has 14 residues. Here the CDR3 reads CASSEGLYNSPLHF. The CDR3 DNA sequence: TGTGCCAGCAGTGAGGGCCTCTATAATTCACCCCTCCACTTT.

This clonotype has at least ten counts. This chain links TRBV10-3 with TRBJ2-7; D unclear. Trimming pared 0 bases from V and 3 bases from J, leaving 6 bases between. The CDR3 runs 13 residues. The germline CDR1 and CDR2 sequences are ENHRY and SYGVKD. In DNA, the CDR3 is TGTGCCATCAGTGAGTCTTGGGGCTACGAGCAGTACTTC. Amino acids: CAISESWGYEQYF.